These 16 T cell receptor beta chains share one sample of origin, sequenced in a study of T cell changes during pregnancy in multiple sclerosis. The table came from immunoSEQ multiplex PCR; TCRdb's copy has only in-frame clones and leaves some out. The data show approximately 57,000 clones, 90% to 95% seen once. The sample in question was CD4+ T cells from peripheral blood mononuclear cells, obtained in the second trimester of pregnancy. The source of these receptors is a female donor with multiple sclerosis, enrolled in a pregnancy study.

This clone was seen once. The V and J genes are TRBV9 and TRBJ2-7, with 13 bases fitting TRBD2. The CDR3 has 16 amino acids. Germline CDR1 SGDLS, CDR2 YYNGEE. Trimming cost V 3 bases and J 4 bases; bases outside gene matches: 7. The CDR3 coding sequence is TGTGCCAGCAGCGCCGGACTAGCGGGGGACGGATACGAGCAGTACTTC. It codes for CASSAGLAGDGYEQYF.

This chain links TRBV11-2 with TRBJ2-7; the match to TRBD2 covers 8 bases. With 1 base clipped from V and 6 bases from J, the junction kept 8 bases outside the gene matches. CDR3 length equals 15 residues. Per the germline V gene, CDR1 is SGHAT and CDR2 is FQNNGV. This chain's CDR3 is CASSLVPGLVSEQYF. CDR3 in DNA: TGTGCCAGCAGCTTAGTCCCGGGACTAGTATCCGAGCAGTACTTC. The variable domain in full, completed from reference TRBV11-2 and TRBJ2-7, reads EAGVAQSPRYKIIEKRQSVAFWCNPISGHATLYWYQQILGQGPKLLIQFQNNGVVDDSQLPKDRFSAERLKGVDSTLKIQPAKLEDSAVYLCASSLVPGLVSEQYFGPGTRLTVT.

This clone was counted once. The CDR3 sequence: CASSLFRENTGELFF. The CDR3 DNA sequence: TGCGCCAGCAGCTTATTCCGGGAGAACACCGGGGAGCTGTTTTTT. This chain links TRBV5-1 with TRBJ2-2; D perhaps matches TRBD2 (5 bases). Germline CDR1 SGHRS, CDR2 YFSETQ. Between the trimmed V and J ends, which lost 2 bases and 1 base, there was a span of 9 bases. CDR3 size: 15 residues.

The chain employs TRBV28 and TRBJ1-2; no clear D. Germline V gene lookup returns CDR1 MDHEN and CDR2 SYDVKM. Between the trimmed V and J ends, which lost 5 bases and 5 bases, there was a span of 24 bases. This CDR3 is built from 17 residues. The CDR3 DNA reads TGTGCCAGCAGTCTACTAACATTCCGGGGAGATATATATGGCTACACCTTC. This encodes CASSLLTFRGDIYGYTF.

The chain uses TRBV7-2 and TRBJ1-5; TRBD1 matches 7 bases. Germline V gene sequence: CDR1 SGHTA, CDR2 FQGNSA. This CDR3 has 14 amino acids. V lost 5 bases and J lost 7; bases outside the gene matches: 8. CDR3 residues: CASSHRQGEQPQHF. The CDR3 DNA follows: TGTGCCAGCAGCCACCGACAGGGAGAACAGCCCCAGCATTTT.

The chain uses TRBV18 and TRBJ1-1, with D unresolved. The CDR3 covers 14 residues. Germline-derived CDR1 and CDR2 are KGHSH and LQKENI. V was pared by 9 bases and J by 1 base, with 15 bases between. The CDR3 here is CASTRGQSNTEAFF. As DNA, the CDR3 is TGTGCCAGTACCCGCGGGCAGTCGAACACTGAAGCTTTCTTT.

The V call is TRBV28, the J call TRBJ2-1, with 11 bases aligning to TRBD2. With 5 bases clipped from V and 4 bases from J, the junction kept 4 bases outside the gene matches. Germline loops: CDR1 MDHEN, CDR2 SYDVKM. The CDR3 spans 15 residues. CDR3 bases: TGTGCCAGCAGTCCCACTAGCGGGAGATACAATGAGCAGTTCTTC. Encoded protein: CASSPTSGRYNEQFF.

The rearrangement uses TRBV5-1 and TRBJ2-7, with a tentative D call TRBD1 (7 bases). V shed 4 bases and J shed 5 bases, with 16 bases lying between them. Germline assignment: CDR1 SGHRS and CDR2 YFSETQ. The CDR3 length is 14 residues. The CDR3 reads CASSLQGRRDEQYF. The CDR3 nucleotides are TGCGCCAGCAGCCTACAGGGGAGGCGGGACGAGCAGTACTTC.

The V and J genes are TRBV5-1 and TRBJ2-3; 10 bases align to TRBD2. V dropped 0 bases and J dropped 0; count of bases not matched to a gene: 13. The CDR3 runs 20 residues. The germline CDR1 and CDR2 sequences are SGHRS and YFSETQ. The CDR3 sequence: CASSLVGRLAGAASTDTQYF. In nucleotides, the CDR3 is TGCGCCAGCAGCTTGGTTGGTCGCCTAGCGGGGGCCGCTAGCACAGATACGCAGTATTTT.

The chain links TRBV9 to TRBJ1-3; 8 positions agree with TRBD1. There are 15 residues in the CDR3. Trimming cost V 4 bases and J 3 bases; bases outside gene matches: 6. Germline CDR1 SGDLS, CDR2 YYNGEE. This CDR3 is CASSYRGSNGNTIYF. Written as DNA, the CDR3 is TGTGCCAGCAGCTACAGGGGGTCGAATGGAAACACCATATATTTT.

The CDR3 sequence: CASSRWTSSYEQYF. CDR3 nucleotides: TGTGCCAGCAGCCGATGGACAAGCTCCTACGAGCAGTACTTC. The chain carries TRBV9 and TRBJ2-7, with D possibly being TRBD1 (5 bases). The CDR3 totals 14 residues. V shed 4 bases and J shed 0 bases, with 11 bases lying between them. Germline CDR1 and CDR2: SGDLS and YYNGEE.

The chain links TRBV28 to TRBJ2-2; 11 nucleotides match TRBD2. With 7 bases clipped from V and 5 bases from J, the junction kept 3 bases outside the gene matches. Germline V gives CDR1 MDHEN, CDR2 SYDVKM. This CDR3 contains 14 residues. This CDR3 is CASKTSGKTGELFF. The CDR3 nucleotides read TGTGCCAGCAAGACTAGCGGGAAAACCGGGGAGCTGTTTTTT.

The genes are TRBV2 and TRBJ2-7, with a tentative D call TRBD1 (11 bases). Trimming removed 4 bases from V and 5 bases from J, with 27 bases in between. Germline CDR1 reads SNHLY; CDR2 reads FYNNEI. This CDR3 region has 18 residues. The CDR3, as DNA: TGTGCCAGCAGTGTGGACAGGGGGCGGGCTAGCGGGAGCCACGAGCAGTACTTC. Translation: CASSVDRGRASGSHEQYF.

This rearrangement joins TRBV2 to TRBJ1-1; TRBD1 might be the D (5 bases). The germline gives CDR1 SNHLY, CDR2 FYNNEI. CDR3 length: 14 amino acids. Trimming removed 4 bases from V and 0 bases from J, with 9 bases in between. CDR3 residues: CASSATRVNTEAFF. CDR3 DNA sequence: TGTGCCAGCAGTGCTACCAGGGTGAACACTGAAGCTTTCTTT.

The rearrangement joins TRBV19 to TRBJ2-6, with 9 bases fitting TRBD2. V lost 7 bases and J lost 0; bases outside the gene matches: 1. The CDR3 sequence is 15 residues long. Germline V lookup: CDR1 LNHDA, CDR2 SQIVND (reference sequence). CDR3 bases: TGTGCCAGTAAGGGACTAGCCTCTGGGGCCAACGTCCTGACTTTC. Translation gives CASKGLASGANVLTF.

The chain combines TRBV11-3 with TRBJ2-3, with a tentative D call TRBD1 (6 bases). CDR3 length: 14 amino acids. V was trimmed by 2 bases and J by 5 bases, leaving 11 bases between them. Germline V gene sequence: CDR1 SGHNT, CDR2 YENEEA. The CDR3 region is CASSLSTGRDTQYF. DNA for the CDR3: TGTGCCAGCAGCTTAAGCACAGGGAGAGATACGCAGTATTTT.